Listed here are 31 T cell receptor beta chains from one sample, sequenced in a study of identical twins. TCRdb reanalysed the 5' RACE reads using MiXCR and keeps one entry per CDR3 protein. The data hold roughly 720,000 distinct CDR3 sequences, with roughly 18% observed a single time. The same specimen was also included in a second study, on T cells expressing NK-cell markers.

Sequencing was performed on PBMCs. These receptors all stem from a woman younger than 30 in good health.

The V call is TRBV24-1, the J call TRBJ2-5; 9 nucleotides agree with TRBD2. V lost 4 bases, J lost 3 bases, and 8 bases stayed unmatched. Germline V gives CDR1 KGHDR, CDR2 SFDVKD. The CDR3 has 16 amino acids. The CDR3 nucleotides are TGTGCCACCAGTGACACGGGACTAGCTGGAGAAGAGACCCAGTACTTC. The encoded protein is CATSDTGLAGEETQYF.

V is TRBV10-3 and J is TRBJ2-1; D is possibly TRBD1 or TRBD2 (5 bases each). The CDR3 runs to 13 residues. V gave up 6 bases and J gave up 7 bases, with 13 bases separating them. Per the germline V gene, CDR1 is ENHRY and CDR2 is SYGVKD. CDR3 protein: CAIRARDGNEQFF. The DNA for the CDR3 is TGTGCCATCAGGGCACGGGACGGGAATGAGCAGTTCTTC.

This clonotype was picked up a small number of times. The gene calls are TRBV20-1 and TRBJ2-5, with 7 positions matching TRBD2. In germline, CDR1 is DFQATT, CDR2 SNEGSKA (reference sequence). V shed 5 bases and J 8 bases; nucleotides not matched to a gene: 8. There are 12 residues in the CDR3. As DNA, the CDR3 is TGCAGTGCTCCCCTAGCGGCGGCTACCCAGTACTTC. Translation: CSAPLAAATQYF.

There are a few counts of this clonotype. The gene calls are TRBV5-6 and TRBJ2-7; 8 positions agree with TRBD1. Trimming at V came to 4 bases and at J to 10 bases, leaving 7 bases not matched to a gene. The CDR3 is made up of 12 amino acids. Per the germline V gene, CDR1 is SGHDT and CDR2 is YYEEEE. This chain's CDR3 is CASSIGQGSQYF. The CDR3 nucleotides read TGTGCCAGCAGCATAGGACAGGGTTCCCAGTACTTC.

This sequence joins TRBV5-1 and TRBJ1-1, with D tentatively TRBD1 (5 bases). The CDR3 extends over 14 amino acids. Germline CDR1 SGHRS, CDR2 YFSETQ. V lost 1 base to trimming and J lost 6 bases, with 13 bases between them. The CDR3, as DNA: TGCGCCAGCAGCTTGACCCCAGGGTCACCTGAAGCTTTCTTT. This gives the protein CASSLTPGSPEAFF.

The chain uses TRBV20-1 and TRBJ2-4; D gene unclear. There are 14 residues in the CDR3. CDR1 is DFQATT, CDR2 SNEGSKA, per germline (reference sequence). The V end lost 7 bases, the J end lost 0 bases, and 13 bases lay between the germline ends. The CDR3 here is CSGVANEAKNIQYF. CDR3 nucleotide sequence: TGCAGTGGAGTCGCCAACGAAGCCAAAAACATTCAGTACTTC.

The V and J genes are TRBV20-1 and TRBJ1-5; D is uncertain. V dropped 2 bases and J dropped 3 bases, with 8 bases sitting between them. Per the germline V gene, CDR1 is DFQATT and CDR2 is SNEGSKA (reference sequence). This CDR3 has 13 residues. CDR3 nucleotide sequence: TGCAGTGCTAGAACAGTGGCCAATCAGCCCCAGCATTTT. Its protein is CSARTVANQPQHF.

The rearrangement uses TRBV20-1 and TRBJ2-7; tentative D call: TRBD2 (6 bases). V was shortened by 3 bases and J by 3 bases, with 15 bases between the two germline ends. This CDR3 contains 14 residues. In germline, CDR1 is DFQATT, CDR2 SNEGSKA (reference sequence). The CDR3 spells CSASPVAEHYEQYF. CDR3 sequence (DNA): TGCAGTGCTAGTCCAGTAGCGGAGCACTACGAGCAGTACTTC.

This chain links TRBV11-2 with TRBJ2-3; D might be TRBD2 (6 bases). CDR1 and CDR2 (germline): SGHAT, FQNNGV. V lost 1 base and J 4 bases, leaving 21 bases between the germline ends. The CDR3 is made up of 18 amino acids. DNA for the CDR3: TGTGCCAGCAGCTTAGTCTCCTCTAGCGAAAGCAGCGCAGATACGCAGTATTTT. Translated, it gives CASSLVSSSESSADTQYF.

This clonotype was seen only a few times. A much larger clone is a single base away; this may be a read error. The chain recombines TRBV7-9 with TRBJ2-2; D gene unclear. V shed 0 bases and J shed 6 bases, with 2 bases lying between them. This CDR3 has 12 residues. Germline V CDR1 and CDR2: SEHNR, FQNEAQ (reference sequence). The CDR3 sequence is CASSLAAGELFF. CDR3 sequence (DNA): TGTGCCAGCAGCTTAGCGGCCGGGGAGCTGTTTTTT.

The CDR3 protein is CASSLDLAFLLNEQFF. The DNA for the CDR3 is TGTGCCAGCAGCTTAGATCTAGCATTCCTACTTAATGAGCAGTTCTTC. V usage is TRBV11-3 and J usage is TRBJ2-1; D is perhaps TRBD2 (5 bases). CDR1 is SGHNT, CDR2 YENEEA, per germline. Trimming left V 0 bases short and J 7 bases short, with 16 bases between. The CDR3 spans 16 residues.

This clonotype was observed a handful of times. The V call is TRBV20-1, the J call TRBJ2-1, with D possibly being TRBD2 (5 bases). This CDR3 has 15 residues. V was trimmed by 5 bases and J by 2 bases, leaving 16 bases between them. Germline CDR1 and CDR2: DFQATT and SNEGSKA (reference sequence). The CDR3: CSALSRGSTYNEQFF. Written as DNA, the CDR3 is TGCAGTGCTCTATCACGGGGATCCACCTACAATGAGCAGTTCTTC.

This sequence joins TRBV29-1 and TRBJ1-4; D is unresolved. The germline V and J ends were trimmed by 4 bases and 7 bases, with 13 bases remaining between them. Germline values: CDR1 SQVTM, CDR2 ANQGSEA. This CDR3 comprises 13 residues. The CDR3 region is CSVVGQEGEKLFF. CDR3 in DNA: TGCAGCGTTGTGGGTCAGGAAGGTGAAAAACTGTTTTTT.

The gene calls are TRBV5-5 and TRBJ1-2; D is uncertain. V dropped 3 bases and J dropped 6 bases, with 12 bases sitting between them. Germline V gene sequence: CDR1 SGHKS, CDR2 YYEKEE (reference sequence). The CDR3 spans 13 residues. Written as DNA, the CDR3 is TGTGCCAGCAGCTCTTTTGGCGGGGATGGCTACACCTTC. Protein: CASSSFGGDGYTF.

This clonotype was recorded a few times. The CDR3, as DNA: TGTGCCAGCTCCGACCCTAGCGGAAGCTCCTACGAGCAGTACTTC. Translation gives CASSDPSGSSYEQYF. V usage is TRBV18 and J usage is TRBJ2-7, with 7 bases aligning to TRBD2. The CDR3 length is 15 residues. CDR1 is KGHSH, CDR2 LQKENI, per germline. Trimming at V came to 6 bases and at J to 0 bases, leaving 8 bases not matched to a gene.

This chain connects TRBV6-2 or TRBV6-3 to TRBJ2-7, with D perhaps TRBD1 (6 bases). The germline V gene encodes CDR1 MNHEY and CDR2 SVGEGT. This CDR3 spans 14 amino acids. The ends were cut back, 10 bases at V and 4 bases at J, with 20 bases in the middle. The CDR3 DNA reads as TGTGCCACCCTAAGGGAACAGGGATCATACGAGCAGTACTTC. Protein sequence: CATLREQGSYEQYF.

This clonotype was counted a single time. The chain carries TRBV18 and TRBJ2-2; D gene unclear. Germline CDR1 KGHSH, CDR2 LQKENI. The length of the CDR3 is 14 residues. Trimming took off 0 bases at V and 1 base at J, with 3 bases between the two ends. This CDR3 reads CASSPPENTGELFF. The CDR3 bases are TGTGCCAGCTCACCACCGGAGAACACCGGGGAGCTGTTTTTT.

The chain employs TRBV6-5 and TRBJ1-1; D not certain. The V end lost 7 bases, the J end lost 3 bases, and 9 bases lay between the germline ends. The CDR3 has 12 amino acids. Per the germline V gene, CDR1 is MNHEY and CDR2 is SVGAGI. CDR3 sequence reads: CASKFPDTEAFF. The DNA of the CDR3 is TGTGCCAGCAAATTTCCCGACACTGAAGCTTTCTTT.

The sample holds a few counts of this clonotype. V gene TRBV7-2 combines with J gene TRBJ2-1; D gene ambiguous. Trimming removed 1 base at V and 0 bases at J, with 13 bases between. The CDR3 has 17 amino acids. Germline lookup yields CDR1 SGHTA and CDR2 FQGNSA. CDR3 sequence reads: CASSLVGTPYSYNEQFF. For the CDR3, the DNA is TGTGCCAGCAGCTTAGTTGGCACTCCTTACTCCTACAATGAGCAGTTCTTC. Full variable domain (outside the CDR3, taken from reference TRBV7-2 and TRBJ2-1): GAGVSQSPSNKVTEKGKDVELRCDPISGHTALYWYRQSLGQGLEFLIYFQGNSAPDKSGLPSDRFSAERTGGSVSTLTIQRTQQEDSAVYLCASSLVGTPYSYNEQFFGPGTRLTVL.

The J gene is TRBJ1-1, the V gene TRBV4-1, with 7 nucleotides matching TRBD1. Trimming at V came to 0 bases and at J to 1 base, leaving 2 bases not matched to a gene. The CDR3 is 15 amino acids. Germline assignment: CDR1 MGHRA and CDR2 YSYEKL. CDR3 amino acids: CASSQEPGGNTEAFF. The CDR3 nucleotides read TGCGCCAGCAGCCAAGAGCCAGGGGGGAACACTGAAGCTTTCTTT.

The chain combines TRBV18 with TRBJ2-6, with a possible D match to TRBD1 (6 bases). The CDR3 length is 17 residues. Trimming left V 2 bases short and J 1 base short, with 12 bases between. The germline gives CDR1 KGHSH, CDR2 LQKENI. CDR3 in DNA: TGTGCCAGCTCACCATGGGGGCAGACTTCTGGGGCCAACGTCCTGACTTTC. This codes for CASSPWGQTSGANVLTF.

V gene TRBV6-1 combines with J gene TRBJ2-4; tentative D call: TRBD2 (5 bases). Germline loops: CDR1 MNHNS, CDR2 SASEGT. The CDR3 contains 15 residues. Trimming cost V 7 bases and J 0 bases, with 13 bases left between them. Here the CDR3 reads CASNERGLAKNIQYF. DNA of the CDR3: TGTGCCAGCAACGAGCGCGGGTTAGCCAAAAACATTCAGTACTTC.

The V and J genes are TRBV10-3 and TRBJ2-7; 8 bases fit TRBD1. The V gene's germline CDR1 is ENHRY and CDR2 SYGVKD. This CDR3 contains 13 residues. J gave up 6 bases and V 6 bases, and 7 bases lay outside the gene matches. The CDR3 DNA sequence: TGTGCCATCAGATCTGGACAGGGAGGCGAGCAGTACTTC. This sequence encodes CAIRSGQGGEQYF.

The gene calls are TRBV29-1 and TRBJ2-2; the match to TRBD2 covers 9 bases. The CDR3 covers 17 residues. Germline CDR1 SQVTM, CDR2 ANQGSEA. V lost 1 base to trimming and J lost 0 bases; unmatched junction nucleotides: 6. The CDR3 nucleotides are TGCAGCGTTGAAGGGGGGACTAGCTCCTCGAACACCGGGGAGCTGTTTTTT. Translated: CSVEGGTSSSNTGELFF.

This sequence joins TRBV5-1 and TRBJ1-4, with D unclear. The V and J ends lost 5 bases and 0 bases respectively, with 8 bases between them. The CDR3 length is 14 residues. Germline CDR1 reads SGHRS; CDR2 reads YFSETQ. This chain's CDR3 is CASSYYATNEKLFF. For the CDR3, the DNA is TGCGCCAGCAGTTATTATGCAACTAATGAAAAACTGTTTTTT.

This clonotype was found a few times. V is TRBV6-5 and J is TRBJ2-1; D is possibly TRBD1 or TRBD2 (5 bases each). Germline CDR1 is MNHEY and CDR2 is SVGAGI. The CDR3 sequence is 11 residues long. Trimming took 9 bases from V and 10 from J, leaving 13 bases between them. The CDR3 coding sequence is TGTGCCAGTAAGGGGAGCGCCGAGCAGTTCTTC. It encodes CASKGSAEQFF.

The sample holds a few counts of this clonotype. This chain uses TRBV12-3 or TRBV12-4 with TRBJ1-3; D gene uncertain. CDR3 size: 15 residues. V was cut by 4 bases and J by 0 bases, with 10 bases left in between. DNA of the CDR3: TGTGCCAGCAGTTCAACTTCTAGCTCTGGAAACACCATATATTTT. It is translated as CASSSTSSSGNTIYF.

CDR3 sequence: CASSQPSYTQYF. CDR3 DNA sequence: TGTGCCAGCAGTCAGCCCTCTTATACGCAGTATTTT. The chain joins TRBV6-5 to TRBJ2-3; D gene uncertain. Trimming removed 5 bases from V and 7 bases from J, with 10 bases in between. CDR3 length equals 12 residues. Germline values: CDR1 MNHEY, CDR2 SVGAGI.

The V call is TRBV7-9, the J call TRBJ1-4, with D uncertain. Per germline, CDR1 SEHNR and CDR2 FQNEAQ (reference sequence). Trimming shortened V by 5 bases and J by 0 bases, and 10 bases separated the two germline ends. This CDR3 contains 15 residues. Here the CDR3 DNA reads TGTGCCAGCAGCCCCGTCGCTACAACTAATGAAAAACTGTTTTTT. It encodes CASSPVATTNEKLFF.

The CDR3 DNA reads as TGTGCCAGCAGTTTAGTGGGGGCGGTCACAGATACGCAGTATTTT. Protein: CASSLVGAVTDTQYF. The J gene is TRBJ2-3, the V gene TRBV27; possible D gene TRBD1, 6 bases. Per germline, CDR1 MNHEY and CDR2 SMNVEV (reference sequence). The V gene lost 2 bases and the J gene lost 2 bases, with 11 bases spanning the gap. The CDR3 consists of 15 residues.

This clonotype has more than one count but fewer than ten. The chain employs TRBV18 and TRBJ2-1; perhaps TRBD2 as D (5 bases). V was pared by 5 bases and J by 4 bases, with 15 bases between. The CDR3 covers 15 residues. Germline lookup yields CDR1 KGHSH and CDR2 LQKENI. The CDR3 DNA is TGTGCCAGCTCATCAGGACTTCTCGGGTACAATGAGCAGTTCTTC. Translated: CASSSGLLGYNEQFF.